Below are 8 T cell receptor beta chains sequenced from a single sample in a study of T cell repertoires in cytomegalovirus infection. No antigen is known for these receptors. One entry per CDR3 protein results from TCRdb running MiXCR on the reads. Here the sample spans fewer than 1,000,000 distinct CDR3 sequences, approximately 31% being singletons. The sample in question was cultured CD8+ T cells from PBMCs, obtained from culture after CMV antigen stimulation. The receptors come from a human donor in good health (CMV status not recorded). Some clones in this sample may be carry-over from other donors' samples.

A word on this clonotype: Given a much more abundant clone one base away, this may be a read error. V and J are TRBV7-2 and TRBJ1-2, with D perhaps TRBD1 (6 bases). Germline loops: CDR1 SGHTA, CDR2 FQGNSA. This CDR3 is 15 amino acids long. Trimming took off 5 bases at V and 2 bases at J, with 15 bases between the two ends. The CDR3 region is CASSLNRELNYGYTF. The CDR3 coding sequence is TGTGCCAGCAGCCTGAACAGGGAATTGAACTATGGCTACACCTTC.

The rearrangement joins TRBV4-2 to TRBJ2-3; D unclear. The CDR3 is made up of 15 amino acids. V lost 1 base, J lost 6 bases, and 14 bases lay in between. The germline CDR1 and CDR2 sequences are LGHNA and YNFKEQ. The CDR3 nucleotides read TGTGCCAGCAGCCAAGCCGTAGAAGGCCGGGATACGCAGTATTTT. The encoded protein is CASSQAVEGRDTQYF.

This clonotype was observed a few times. V usage is TRBV7-6 and J usage is TRBJ2-1, with D possibly being TRBD1 or TRBD2 (5 bases each). The germline CDR1 and CDR2 sequences are SGHVS and FNYEAQ. This CDR3 comprises 16 residues. The V and J ends lost 5 bases and 1 base respectively, with 15 bases between them. The CDR3 DNA reads as TGTGCCAGCAGCCCCGTCTTGGGGGTTTCCTACAATGAGCAGTTCTTC. Amino acids: CASSPVLGVSYNEQFF.

The rearrangement links TRBV5-8 to TRBJ2-7; D possibly corresponds to TRBD1 (6 bases). Trimming cost V 1 base and J 4 bases, with 18 bases left between them. The CDR3 spans 16 residues. Germline CDR1 is SGHTS and CDR2 is YDEGEE. In nucleotides, the CDR3 is TGTGCCAGCAGCTTGACAGGGTCCCCCTTAGGGTACGAGCAGTACGTC. Its translation is CASSLTGSPLGYEQYV.

The V gene is TRBV11-2, the J gene TRBJ2-1, with D unclear. V lost 6 bases to trimming and J lost 2 bases, with 8 bases between them. The CDR3 has 13 residues. Germline V gene lookup returns CDR1 SGHAT and CDR2 FQNNGV. The CDR3 DNA reads as TGTGCCAGCAGACCCGATACCTACAATGAGCAGTTCTTC. It codes for CASRPDTYNEQFF.

There are many counts of this clonotype. The rearrangement joins TRBV5-1 to TRBJ2-1; TRBD1 matches at 10 bases. After removal of 0 bases from V and 4 bases from J, the junction contained 1 base not matched to a gene. This CDR3 spans 15 amino acids. The V gene's germline CDR1 is SGHRS and CDR2 YFSETQ. The CDR3 DNA sequence: TGCGCCAGCAGCTTGGGGGACAGGGGATACAATGAGCAGTTCTTC. Translating it yields CASSLGDRGYNEQFF.

J is TRBJ2-1 and V is TRBV5-5; maybe TRBD2 (5 bases). V was shortened by 4 bases and J by 5 bases, with 16 bases between the two germline ends. The germline V gene has CDR1 SGHKS and CDR2 YYEKEE (reference sequence). The CDR3 length is 15 residues. This chain's CDR3 is CASSPSRRGHNEQFF. CDR3 nucleotide sequence: TGTGCCAGCAGCCCAAGCCGTAGAGGGCACAATGAGCAGTTCTTC.

V and J are TRBV6-8 and TRBJ1-6; D unresolved. The CDR3 is made up of 16 amino acids. The germline V gene encodes CDR1 MNHGY and CDR2 SAAAGT. Trimming removed 5 bases at V and 0 bases at J, with 11 bases between. CDR3 coding DNA: TGTGCCAGCAGTCCTAACTTGAGCTCCTATAATTCACCCCTCCACTTT. Translating it yields CASSPNLSSYNSPLHF.